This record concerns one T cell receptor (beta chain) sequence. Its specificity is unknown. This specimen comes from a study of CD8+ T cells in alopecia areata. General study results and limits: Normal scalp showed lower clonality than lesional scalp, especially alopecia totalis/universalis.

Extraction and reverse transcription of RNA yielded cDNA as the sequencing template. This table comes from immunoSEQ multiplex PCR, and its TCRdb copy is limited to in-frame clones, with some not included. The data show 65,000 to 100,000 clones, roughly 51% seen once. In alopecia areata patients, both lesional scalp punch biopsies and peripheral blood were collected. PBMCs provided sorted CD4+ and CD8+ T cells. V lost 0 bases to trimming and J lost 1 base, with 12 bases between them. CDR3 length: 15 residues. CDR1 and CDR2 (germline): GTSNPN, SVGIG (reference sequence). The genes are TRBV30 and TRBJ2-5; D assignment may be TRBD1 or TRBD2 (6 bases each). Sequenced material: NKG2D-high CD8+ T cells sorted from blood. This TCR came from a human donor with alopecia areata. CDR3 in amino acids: CAWSVYGGSQETQYF. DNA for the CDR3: TGTGCCTGGAGTGTTTACGGGGGCTCCCAAGAGACCCAGTACTTC.